One and the same sample provided the 27 T cell receptor beta chains below, sequenced in a study of T cells after yellow fever vaccination. TCRdb fed the 5' RACE reads into MiXCR, producing one record per CDR3 protein. The data contain 550,000 to 750,000 distinct CDR3 sequences, roughly 14% of them singletons. Sequenced material: PBMCs, taken on the day of the yellow fever booster vaccination. These receptors came from a man younger than 40 who received the YFV17D yellow fever vaccine.

The rearrangement uses TRBV7-2 and TRBJ2-7; 9 bases are a match to TRBD2. The J segment lost 6 bases and the V segment lost 2 bases, leaving 5 bases of the junction unmatched. The CDR3 totals 14 residues. CDR1 is SGHTA and CDR2 is FQGNSA in the germline V gene. This chain's CDR3 is CASSLYGGRVEQYF. The CDR3 coding sequence is TGTGCCAGCAGCTTATACGGCGGGAGGGTCGAGCAGTACTTC.

This clonotype was picked up a small number of times. This chain links TRBV4-2 with TRBJ1-6, with D hard to call. V dropped 0 bases and J dropped 6 bases, with 12 bases sitting between them. The CDR3 sequence is 16 residues long. Germline V gene data show CDR1 as LGHNA and CDR2 as YNFKEQ. DNA of the CDR3: TGTGCCAGCAGCCAAGATAGGCCTCAGACTAATTCACCCCTCCACTTT. Translating gives CASSQDRPQTNSPLHF.

The chain has TRBV12-3 or TRBV12-4 and TRBJ2-1; 8 positions match TRBD2. This CDR3 has 15 residues. The trim removed 2 bases at V and 5 bases at J, leaving 5 bases unmatched. The CDR3 coding sequence is TGTGCCAGCAGTTTAAGTTGGCGGGGGGACAATGAGCAGTTCTTC. It encodes CASSLSWRGDNEQFF.

This clonotype has a handful of counts. One end of the junction does not line up with germline, which may come from a read error. V and J are TRBV7-7 and TRBJ2-1, with 8 nucleotides matching TRBD1. Germline CDR1 is SSHAT and CDR2 is FNYEAQ (reference sequence). CDR3 size: 13 residues. The CDR3 DNA reads TGTGCTAGCAGCCGGGACAGGCACAATGAGCAGTTCTTC. Translation: CASSRDRHNEQFF. Together with reference TRBV7-7 and TRBJ2-1, the CDR3 gives the full variable domain: GAGVSQSPRYKVTKRGQDVTLRCDPISSHATLYWYQQALGQGPEFLTYFNYEAQPDKSGLPSDRFSAERPEGSISTLTIQRTEQRDSAMYRCASSRDRHNEQFFGPGTRLTVL.

V and J are TRBV5-5 and TRBJ2-7; 9 bases fit TRBD2. The CDR3 contains 15 residues. J was trimmed by 2 bases and V by 4 bases; bases with no gene match: 7. CDR1 and CDR2 from the germline V gene are SGHKS and YYEKEE (reference sequence). This chain's CDR3 is CASSRSGRIPYEQYF. For the CDR3, the DNA is TGTGCCAGCAGCCGAAGCGGGAGGATACCCTACGAGCAGTACTTC. The entire variable domain, with the rest obtained from reference TRBV5-5 and TRBJ2-7, is as follows: DAGVTQSPTHLIKTRGQQVTLRCSPISGHKSVSWYQQVLGQGPQFIFQYYEKEERGRGNFPDRFSARQFPNYSSELNVNALLLGDSALYLCASSRSGRIPYEQYFGPGTRLTVT.

This clonotype was observed a handful of times. The chain links TRBV7-2 to TRBJ2-7, with 7 nucleotides matching TRBD2. From germline, CDR1 is SGHTA and CDR2 FQGNSA. Trimming at V came to 5 bases and at J to 2 bases, leaving 12 bases not matched to a gene. This CDR3 spans 16 amino acids. The CDR3 DNA sequence: TGTGCCAGCAGCAACCGCATAGCGGGCCTCACCTACGAGCAGTACTTC. This translates into CASSNRIAGLTYEQYF. Variable domain in full (rest from reference TRBV7-2 and TRBJ2-7): GAGVSQSPSNKVTEKGKDVELRCDPISGHTALYWYRQSLGQGLEFLIYFQGNSAPDKSGLPSDRFSAERTGGSVSTLTIQRTQQEDSAVYLCASSNRIAGLTYEQYFGPGTRLTVT.

This clonotype was counted at least ten times. This chain joins TRBV23-1 and TRBJ2-3; D gene unclear. TRBV23-1 is an open reading frame whose function is uncertain. This CDR3 has 15 residues. Trimming stripped 2 bases from V and 4 bases from J, with 13 bases between. The CDR3 sequence: CASSQVGWVPDTQYF. Written as DNA, the CDR3 is TGCGCCAGCAGTCAAGTTGGGTGGGTCCCAGATACGCAGTATTTT.

This clonotype was recorded at least ten times. The chain is built from TRBV7-9 and TRBJ2-4; 8 bases match TRBD2. This CDR3 is 16 amino acids long. The V and J ends lost 0 bases and 2 bases, in that order; junction bases with no gene match: 3. Germline loops: CDR1 SEHNR, CDR2 FQNEAQ (reference sequence). CDR3 sequence: CASSLAGGRSKNIQYF. The CDR3 DNA reads TGTGCCAGCAGCTTAGCTGGCGGGAGGTCCAAAAACATTCAGTACTTC. Full variable domain (remainder filled in from reference TRBV7-9 and TRBJ2-4): DTGVSQNPRHKITKRGQNVTFRCDPISEHNRLYWYRQTLGQGPEFLTYFQNEAQLEKSRLLSDRFSAERPKGSFSTLEIQRTEQGDSAMYLCASSLAGGRSKNIQYFGAGTRLSVL.

This clonotype has a handful of counts. CDR3 nucleotide sequence: TGCGCCAGCAGCCCGGTAGCGGGAGGGGTTTCGTACGAGCAGTACTTC. Its translation: CASSPVAGGVSYEQYF. The rearrangement uses TRBV5-1 and TRBJ2-7; 11 positions agree with TRBD2. Germline V gene lookup returns CDR1 SGHRS and CDR2 YFSETQ. Germline trimming cut 4 bases from V and 4 bases from J; bases unmatched to any gene: 10. The CDR3 consists of 16 residues.

The chain employs TRBV30 and TRBJ1-1; D is uncertain. CDR1 is GTSNPN and CDR2 is SVGIG in the germline V gene (reference sequence). With 1 base removed from V and 4 bases from J, the gap between germline ends came to 7 bases. The CDR3 runs 12 residues. The CDR3 DNA reads TGTGCCTGGAGTGCGGGGTTCACTGAAGCTTTCTTT. Translation: CAWSAGFTEAFF.

This chain joins TRBV30 and TRBJ2-7, with D hard to call. The CDR3 has 12 residues. Trimming removed 0 bases from V and 3 bases from J, with 6 bases in between. Germline V gene lookup returns CDR1 GTSNPN and CDR2 SVGIG (reference sequence). The CDR3 here is CAWSVESYEQYF. In DNA, the CDR3 is TGTGCCTGGAGTGTTGAGAGCTACGAGCAGTACTTC.

V and J are TRBV7-8 and TRBJ1-1; perhaps TRBD1 as D (6 bases). V was clipped by 7 bases and J by 0 bases, with 18 bases between them. The germline V gene has CDR1 SGHVS and CDR2 FQNEAQ. CDR3 length: 16 amino acids. The CDR3 DNA reads TGTGCCAGCAACACAGGGTTTCGGACCATGAACACTGAAGCTTTCTTT. Translation: CASNTGFRTMNTEAFF.

The chain employs TRBV19 and TRBJ2-1; TRBD2 matches at 13 bases. This CDR3 is 16 amino acids long. After removal of 1 base from V and 7 bases from J, the junction contained 4 bases not matched to a gene. Per germline, CDR1 LNHDA and CDR2 SQIVND (reference sequence). This CDR3 reads CASSIGTSGSLNEQFF. The CDR3 DNA follows: TGTGCCAGTAGTATAGGGACTAGCGGGAGCTTAAATGAGCAGTTCTTC.

The V gene is TRBV20-1, the J gene TRBJ2-2; D is perhaps TRBD1 or TRBD2 (6 bases each). V was trimmed by 3 bases and J by 3 bases, leaving 11 bases between them. Germline CDR1 and CDR2: DFQATT and SNEGSKA (reference sequence). The CDR3 is 14 residues long. The CDR3 loop reads CSASRGPDTGELFF. CDR3 nucleotides: TGCAGTGCTAGCCGGGGGCCGGACACCGGGGAGCTGTTTTTT.

This clonotype was seen more than once but under ten times. The genes are TRBV30 and TRBJ1-4; no firm D call. CDR3 length equals 16 residues. V gave up 1 base and J gave up 2 bases, with 14 bases separating them. Germline CDR1 reads GTSNPN; CDR2 reads SVGIG (reference sequence). The CDR3 coding sequence is TGTGCCTGGAGTGGTGGGTTGGTTTCGACTAATGAAAAACTGTTTTTT. This translates into CAWSGGLVSTNEKLFF.

This clonotype was seen only a few times. This may be a read error, as it is one base from a much larger clone. This chain links TRBV7-9 with TRBJ1-6; D call uncertain. In germline, CDR1 is SEHNR, CDR2 FQNEAQ (reference sequence). There are 15 residues in the CDR3. The CDR3 DNA sequence: TGTGCCGGCAGCCCAACTCGGGGTCGGGTCTCACCCCTCCACTTT. Protein: CAGSPTRGRVSPLHF.

This clonotype has more than one count but fewer than ten. V gene TRBV20-1 combines with J gene TRBJ1-4, with no clear D. Trimming pared 6 bases from V and 5 bases from J, leaving 13 bases between. This CDR3 has 13 amino acids. Germline values: CDR1 DFQATT, CDR2 SNEGSKA (reference sequence). In DNA, the CDR3 is TGCAGTGCCAAAAGAACAGCAAATGAAAAACTGTTTTTT. Amino acids: CSAKRTANEKLFF.

This clonotype was recorded a few times. The V and J genes are TRBV15 and TRBJ2-1; 9 positions agree with TRBD2. From germline, CDR1 is LNHNV and CDR2 YYDKDF (reference sequence). J gave up 3 bases and V 1 base, and 4 bases lay outside the gene matches. The length of the CDR3 is 16 residues. CDR3 coding DNA: TGTGCCACCAGCAGAGTAACTAGCGGGCACTACAATGAGCAGTTCTTC. This translates into CATSRVTSGHYNEQFF.

The rearrangement uses TRBV10-3 and TRBJ1-5; no firm D call. The CDR3 is made up of 14 amino acids. Between the trimmed V and J ends, which lost 6 bases and 0 bases, there was a span of 9 bases. Looked up from germline, CDR1 is ENHRY and CDR2 is SYGVKD. CDR3: CAIRDDYSNQPQHF. Written as DNA, the CDR3 is TGTGCCATCAGAGACGATTATAGCAATCAGCCCCAGCATTTT.

This clonotype has just a few counts. The chain uses TRBV6-2 or TRBV6-3 and TRBJ2-3, with TRBD2 matching over 9 bases. This CDR3 comprises 15 residues. The germline V gene encodes CDR1 MNHEY and CDR2 SVGEGT. The V and J ends lost 7 bases and 0 bases, in that order; junction bases with no gene match: 5. In DNA form, the CDR3 reads TGTGCCAGCATTAATAGCGGGGGAAGCACAGATACGCAGTATTTT. Its protein product is CASINSGGSTDTQYF.

The chain has TRBV4-3 and TRBJ2-3; possibly TRBD1 for D (7 bases). Germline loops: CDR1 LGHNA, CDR2 YSLEER. This CDR3 comprises 16 residues. Trimming stripped 0 bases from V and 3 bases from J, with 13 bases between. The chain's CDR3 is CASSQEWAGGTDTQYF. For the CDR3, the DNA is TGCGCCAGCAGCCAAGAATGGGCAGGGGGGACAGATACGCAGTATTTT.

This clonotype was found a few times. The chain has TRBV13 and TRBJ2-3; a possible D gene is TRBD1 (7 bases). In germline, CDR1 is PRHDT, CDR2 FYEKMQ (reference sequence). The V and J ends lost 5 bases and 1 base respectively, with 16 bases between them. This CDR3 has 16 residues. The CDR3 reads CASSKTGDFGTDTQYF. The CDR3 nucleotides read TGTGCCAGCAGCAAAACAGGGGACTTCGGCACAGATACGCAGTATTTT.

This sequence joins TRBV7-9 and TRBJ2-1; D is possibly TRBD2 (6 bases). Germline-derived CDR1 and CDR2 are SEHNR and FQNEAQ (reference sequence). This CDR3 comprises 12 residues. Trimming stripped 3 bases from V and 14 bases from J, with 14 bases between. The CDR3, as DNA: TGTGCCAGCAGCTTTAGGCGGGAACGGGAGTTCTTC. The encoded protein is CASSFRREREFF.

The V gene is TRBV5-1, the J gene TRBJ2-7; D call uncertain. Germline lookup yields CDR1 SGHRS and CDR2 YFSETQ. V lost 4 bases and J lost 3, with 14 bases in between. CDR3 length equals 14 residues. The DNA of the CDR3 is TGCGCCAGCAGCCTGGACCCCCCCAACTACGAGCAGTACTTC. Its translation: CASSLDPPNYEQYF.

In its sample, this clonotype was seen a few times. The CDR3 region has the DNA TGTGCCAGCAGCTTCCCTACCCCGGGCGCAGATACGCAGTATTTT. It codes for CASSFPTPGADTQYF. The chain employs TRBV9 and TRBJ2-3; D gene uncertain. V was shortened by 4 bases and J by 4 bases, with 16 bases between the two germline ends. CDR1 SGDLS and CDR2 YYNGEE come from the germline V gene. The CDR3 extends over 15 amino acids.

The chain has TRBV6-2 or TRBV6-3 and TRBJ2-1, with 9 bases aligning to TRBD1. V lost 4 bases to trimming and J lost 7 bases; unmatched junction nucleotides: 14. Germline-derived CDR1 and CDR2 are MNHEY and SVGEGT. The CDR3 loop spans 17 amino acids. CDR3 nucleotides: TGTGCCAGCAGTTCTGCCCCGGGACAGGGCTTTCGGAATGAGCAGTTCTTC. This gives the protein CASSSAPGQGFRNEQFF.

This clonotype has only a few counts. The chain has TRBV7-8 and TRBJ2-7, with TRBD1 matching over 7 bases. The CDR3 runs to 16 residues. Trimming at V came to 5 bases and at J to 3 bases, leaving 13 bases not matched to a gene. In germline, CDR1 is SGHVS, CDR2 FQNEAQ. DNA of the CDR3: TGTGCCAGCAGCCGCGTGATGACAGGGAACTACTACGAGCAGTACTTC. It codes for CASSRVMTGNYYEQYF.